The 12 T cell receptor beta chains given below trace back to one sample, sequenced in a study of blood T cell repertoires in COVID-19. Measured with immunoSEQ multiplex PCR; TCRdb has only the in-frame clones, and not every one. The repertoire has about 290,000 clones, around four fifths of them found once; the top ten carry approximately 3.8%. What was sequenced was peripheral blood. These receptors all stem from a woman in her forties or fifties with active or convalescent COVID-19.

The gene calls are TRBV11-2 and TRBJ2-7, with D maybe TRBD1 (6 bases). V lost 1 base to trimming and J lost 3 bases, with 19 bases between them. This CDR3 is 17 amino acids long. The germline gives CDR1 SGHAT, CDR2 FQNNGV. The CDR3 bases are TGTGCCAGCAGCTTAGGCCCAACAGGGCGTCGAGGCTACGAGCAGTACTTC. The encoded protein is CASSLGPTGRRGYEQYF.

The rearrangement uses TRBV4-2 and TRBJ1-4, with TRBD1 as a possible D gene (5 bases). The V and J ends lost 1 base and 6 bases respectively, with 12 bases between them. In germline, CDR1 is LGHNA, CDR2 YNFKEQ. CDR3 length: 15 residues. CDR3 loop: CASSQAGGGDEKLFF. As DNA, the CDR3 is TGTGCCAGCAGCCAAGCCGGAGGAGGGGATGAAAAACTGTTTTTT.

V and J are TRBV7-3 and TRBJ2-5; TRBD1 might be the D (5 bases). This CDR3 contains 13 residues. The germline gives CDR1 SGHTA, CDR2 FQGTGA. V was pared by 5 bases and J by 4 bases, with 11 bases between. The CDR3 DNA reads as TGTGCCAGCAGCCAAGACAGATTAGAGACCCAGTACTTC. It codes for CASSQDRLETQYF.

The chain is built from TRBV7-9 and TRBJ2-7; 8 bases are shared with TRBD2. CDR3 length: 16 amino acids. Germline V gene sequence: CDR1 SEHNR, CDR2 FQNEAQ (reference sequence). With V trimmed by 5 bases and J by 3 bases, 12 bases remained unmatched. The CDR3 nucleotides are TGTGCCAGCAGCCAACCACCTGGGAGCGGGGGCTACGAGCAGTACTTC. It encodes CASSQPPGSGGYEQYF.

This clone showed up just a few times. This chain connects TRBV7-9 to TRBJ2-2, with 10 nucleotides matching TRBD2. V was clipped by 0 bases and J by 8 bases; unmatched bases: 6. Germline V lookup: CDR1 SEHNR, CDR2 FQNEAQ (reference sequence). The CDR3 totals 16 residues. The CDR3 protein is CASSLALAGVAGELFF. CDR3 in DNA: TGTGCCAGCAGCTTAGCGCTAGCGGGAGTAGCAGGGGAGCTGTTTTTT. The full variable domain, its missing parts supplied by reference TRBV7-9 and TRBJ2-2, is DTGVSQNPRHKITKRGQNVTFRCDPISEHNRLYWYRQTLGQGPEFLTYFQNEAQLEKSRLLSDRFSAERPKGSFSTLEIQRTEQGDSAMYLCASSLALAGVAGELFFGEGSRLTVL.

This rearrangement joins TRBV25-1 to TRBJ2-3; D is possibly TRBD1 (6 bases). The CDR3 spans 13 residues. V lost 5 bases and J 2 bases, leaving 8 bases between the germline ends. Per germline, CDR1 MGHDK and CDR2 SYGVNS. The CDR3 spells CASSQGNTDTQYF. CDR3 DNA sequence: TGTGCCAGCAGTCAGGGGAACACAGATACGCAGTATTTT.

V gene TRBV5-4 combines with J gene TRBJ2-1; 9 bases agree with TRBD2. After removal of 7 bases from V and 6 bases from J, the junction contained 11 bases not matched to a gene. The CDR3 runs to 15 residues. Germline-derived CDR1 and CDR2 are SGHNT and YYREEE (reference sequence). The CDR3 sequence is CASQSGTSLSNEQFF. The DNA of the CDR3 is TGTGCCAGCCAGTCCGGGACTAGCTTATCCAATGAGCAGTTCTTC.

V and J are TRBV29-1 and TRBJ2-1; 9 nucleotides match TRBD2. The length of the CDR3 is 15 residues. Per the germline V gene, CDR1 is SQVTM and CDR2 is ANQGSEA. V lost 3 bases, J lost 3 bases, and 6 bases stayed unmatched. In nucleotides, the CDR3 is TGCAGCGTTGAGTCCCTAGCGGGATTCTACAATGAGCAGTTCTTC. It translates to CSVESLAGFYNEQFF.

The CDR3 protein is CSASGSYEQYF. The CDR3 region has the DNA TGCAGTGCTAGCGGGAGTTACGAGCAGTACTTC. The V gene is TRBV20-1, the J gene TRBJ2-7; a possible D gene is TRBD2 (6 bases). This CDR3 region has 11 residues. CDR1 is DFQATT and CDR2 is SNEGSKA in the germline V gene (reference sequence). V lost 3 bases and J lost 4, with 7 bases in between.

The chain uses TRBV7-9 and TRBJ1-2, with a weak D call TRBD1 (6 bases). The CDR3 extends over 15 amino acids. Looked up from germline, CDR1 is SEHNR and CDR2 is FQNEAQ (reference sequence). V lost 8 bases to trimming and J lost 8 bases, with 24 bases between them. CDR3 protein: CASSAALGAGRGYTF. In DNA form, the CDR3 reads TGTGCCAGCTCCGCGGCGCTGGGGGCGGGTCGGGGCTACACCTTC.

V and J are TRBV7-2 and TRBJ2-5; TRBD2 agrees at 7 bases. Losses at the gene ends were 5 bases for V and 2 bases for J; bases not matched to a gene: 5. CDR3 size: 14 residues. CDR1 and CDR2 (germline): SGHTA, FQGNSA. CDR3 nucleotide sequence: TGTGCCAGCAGCCTCACGGGACTACAAGAGACCCAGTACTTC. Its translation: CASSLTGLQETQYF.

V and J are TRBV28 and TRBJ2-5; D is unresolved. This CDR3 has 13 residues. Germline V gene data show CDR1 as MDHEN and CDR2 as SYDVKM. V lost 7 bases, J lost 5 bases, and 14 bases lay in between. CDR3 loop: CASTNEIEETQYF. The DNA of the CDR3 is TGTGCCAGCACCAATGAGATTGAGGAGACCCAGTACTTC.